The 15 T cell receptor beta chains below were found in one sample sequenced in a study of molecular identifiers for immune sequencing clone quantification. TCRdb reprocessed the PCR reads via MiXCR and lists one record per CDR3 protein. The sample records about 86,000 distinct CDR3 sequences, more than 20% being singletons. Sequenced: naive CD8+ T cells from blood, with Jurkat cell RNA spiked in. Regarding subset: FACS-sorted CD8+CD4-CCR7+CD45RA+ naive T cells. These receptors all come from a human donor in good health. Some libraries in this study had Jurkat cell RNA spiked in.

The rearrangement uses TRBV7-2 and TRBJ2-7, with D perhaps TRBD2 (5 bases). Trimming took off 4 bases at V and 4 bases at J, with 11 bases between the two ends. Germline V gene lookup returns CDR1 SGHTA and CDR2 FQGNSA. This CDR3 contains 13 residues. In DNA, the CDR3 is TGTGCCAGCAGCTCCGACCTAGCTTACGAGCAGTACTTC. Its translation: CASSSDLAYEQYF.

This clonotype was detected a few times. The junction departs from germline at one end; a sequencing error may be responsible. This chain joins TRBV7-9 and TRBJ2-3; TRBD1 matches at 8 bases. Germline assignment: CDR1 SEHNR and CDR2 FQNEAQ (reference sequence). CDR3 length: 16 amino acids. DNA of the CDR3: TGTGCCGGCAGCTTACTTCCGGGACAGGCCACAGATACGCAGTATTTT. Amino acids: CAGSLLPGQATDTQYF.

Comment on this clonotype: A much larger clone sits a single nucleotide away, making a read error possible. V and J are TRBV4-2 and TRBJ2-7; D is possibly TRBD2 (6 bases). CDR3 length: 15 amino acids. With 0 bases removed from V and 0 bases from J, the gap between germline ends came to 9 bases. Germline V gene lookup returns CDR1 LGHNA and CDR2 YNFKEQ. CDR3 region: CASSQERGCSYEQYF. Written as DNA, the CDR3 is TGTGCCAGCAGCCAAGAGCGGGGATGCTCCTACGAGCAGTACTTC.

Concerning this clonotype: This clone may be a read error of a much larger clone one base away. This chain connects TRBV7-9 to TRBJ1-5; no clear D. Germline V gene sequence: CDR1 SEHNR, CDR2 FQNEAQ (reference sequence). There are 12 residues in the CDR3. CDR3 amino acids: CAGSPSDQPQHF. The CDR3 nucleotides read TGTGCCGGCAGCCCCTCAGATCAGCCCCAGCATTTT.

The chain couples TRBV10-2 to TRBJ2-2, with 10 bases lining up with TRBD1. The CDR3 consists of 18 residues. The V and J ends lost 4 bases and 6 bases, in that order; junction bases with no gene match: 14. Germline V lookup: CDR1 WSHSY, CDR2 SAAADI. This CDR3 reads CASSAALWTGGAAGELFF. CDR3 DNA sequence: TGCGCCAGCAGTGCAGCACTATGGACAGGGGGTGCAGCCGGGGAGCTGTTTTTT.

This clonotype was detected many times. This chain uses TRBV12-3 or TRBV12-4 with TRBJ2-5, with D perhaps assigned TRBD1 or TRBD2 (5 bases each). V was cut by 4 bases and J by 5 bases, with 17 bases left in between. The CDR3 covers 15 residues. The CDR3: CASSSSGSLGETQYF. CDR3 nucleotides: TGTGCCAGCAGTTCCTCAGGGAGCTTGGGGGAGACCCAGTACTTC.

This clonotype has a count of ten or more. This chain joins TRBV19 and TRBJ1-5; tentatively, D is TRBD1 (6 bases). The CDR3 is 15 residues long. The V gene's germline CDR1 is LNHDA and CDR2 SQIVND (reference sequence). With 4 bases removed from V and 6 bases from J, the gap between germline ends came to 16 bases. The CDR3 DNA is TGTGCCAGTAGTAGAGCAGGGGTATGGGTTCAGCCCCAGCATTTT. Protein sequence: CASSRAGVWVQPQHF.

The V gene is TRBV9, the J gene TRBJ2-7; 7 positions match TRBD1. With 4 bases clipped from V and 2 bases from J, the junction kept 12 bases outside the gene matches. The CDR3 has 16 residues. CDR1 is SGDLS and CDR2 is YYNGEE in the germline V gene. CDR3 loop: CASSPTREGAPYEQYF. The CDR3 DNA follows: TGTGCCAGCAGCCCTACTCGTGAGGGGGCCCCCTACGAGCAGTACTTC. The full variable domain, its missing parts supplied by reference TRBV9 and TRBJ2-7, is DSGVTQTPKHLITATGQRVTLRCSPRSGDLSVYWYQQSLDQGLQFLIQYYNGEERAKGNILERFSAQQFPDLHSELNLSSLELGDSALYFCASSPTREGAPYEQYFGPGTRLTVT.

With respect to this clonotype: A single base separates this from a much larger clone, so it may be a read error. The chain carries TRBV12-3 or TRBV12-4 and TRBJ2-1; TRBD2 is a possible D gene (5 bases). The CDR3 sequence is 15 residues long. V was shortened by 7 bases and J by 6 bases, with 19 bases between the two germline ends. CDR3 sequence: CASTTVGSGSNEQFF. CDR3 bases: TGTGCCAGCACCACGGTAGGAAGCGGTAGCAATGAGCAGTTCTTC.

This clonotype has only a few counts. V is TRBV9 and J is TRBJ2-4; D possibly corresponds to TRBD1 (6 bases). There are 19 residues in the CDR3. CDR1 and CDR2 (germline): SGDLS, YYNGEE. Trimming left V 4 bases short and J 0 bases short, with 23 bases between. In DNA, the CDR3 is TGTGCCAGCAGCAATTACCGGGACACCATATTTCGAGCCAAAAACATTCAGTACTTC. Protein product: CASSNYRDTIFRAKNIQYF. Supplemented by reference TRBV9 and TRBJ2-4, the full variable domain reads DSGVTQTPKHLITATGQRVTLRCSPRSGDLSVYWYQQSLDQGLQFLIQYYNGEERAKGNILERFSAQQFPDLHSELNLSSLELGDSALYFCASSNYRDTIFRAKNIQYFGAGTRLSVL.

This rearrangement joins TRBV21-1 to TRBJ2-1; the table gives TRBD2 as D, unverified against the DNA. TRBV21-1 is a listed pseudogene. The CDR3 is made up of 16 amino acids. In nucleotides, the CDR3 is TGTGCCAGCAGCCCCTCTACTAGAGGGTCCTACAATGAGCAGTTCTTC. It codes for CASSPSTRGSYNEQFF.

The rearrangement joins TRBV3-1 to TRBJ2-7; tentatively, D is TRBD1 (6 bases). Between the trimmed V and J ends, which lost 4 bases and 4 bases, there was a span of 17 bases. The CDR3 runs 15 residues. Germline lookup yields CDR1 LGHDT and CDR2 YNNKEL (reference sequence). Here the CDR3 reads CASSPGVASSYEQYF. The CDR3 DNA follows: TGTGCCAGCAGCCCAGGGGTGGCTAGCAGTTACGAGCAGTACTTC.

In the case of this clonotype: One end of the junction does not line up with germline, which may come from a read error. The rearrangement joins TRBV6-1 to TRBJ1-5; no definite D call. Germline assignment: CDR1 MNHNS and CDR2 SASEGT. The CDR3 runs to 17 residues. The CDR3 loop is CASSEKVVRISNQPKHF. In DNA form, the CDR3 reads TGTGCCAGCAGTGAAAAGGTTGTTAGGATTAGCAATCAGCCCAAGCATTTT.

The table lists this clonotype with many counts. The chain has TRBV27 and TRBJ2-3; TRBD2 matches 10 bases. Germline V CDR1 and CDR2: MNHEY, SMNVEV (reference sequence). J was trimmed by 8 bases and V by 7 bases; bases with no gene match: 12. This CDR3 comprises 15 residues. The DNA of the CDR3 is TGTGCCAGCACCCCTGGAAGCGGGGGGGCTGGTACGCAGTATTTT. Translation gives CASTPGSGGAGTQYF.

In the case of this clonotype: One end of the junction is discordant with germline, which a read error may explain. The chain recombines TRBV5-4 with TRBJ1-1, with D possibly matching TRBD1 (5 bases). The germline CDR1 and CDR2 sequences are SGHNT and YYREEE (reference sequence). This CDR3 has 15 amino acids. Written as DNA, the CDR3 is TGTGCCAGCGGCTTGGTTCCCAGGGCCTCCACTGAAGCTTTCTTT. This translates into CASGLVPRASTEAFF.